These 26 T cell receptor beta chains were sequenced from one sample in a study of OX40 agonist ivuxolimab in advanced cancers. This table comes from immunoSEQ multiplex PCR, and its TCRdb copy is limited to in-frame clones, with some not included. Here the sample spans about 86,000 clones, 91% being singletons. The sequencing used CD4+ or CD8+ T cells sorted from blood, collected in a trial of the OX40 agonist ivuxolimab. The receptors originated from an adult with an advanced solid tumor such as melanoma, head and neck, liver or kidney cancer.

The chain couples TRBV5-4 to TRBJ2-3; TRBD2 matches 9 bases. This CDR3 is built from 17 residues. CDR1 is SGHNT and CDR2 is YYREEE in the germline V gene (reference sequence). V trimming: 4 bases; J trimming: 7 bases; junction bases outside the gene matches: 16. This CDR3 reads CASSTLASGVAVNTQYF. DNA for the CDR3: TGTGCCAGCAGCACCCTGGCTAGCGGGGTTGCTGTAAATACGCAGTATTTT.

V and J are TRBV30 and TRBJ1-2; 7 positions agree with TRBD1. The germline gives CDR1 GTSNPN, CDR2 SVGIG (reference sequence). The CDR3 has 12 residues. The V gene end was trimmed by 4 bases and the J gene end by 4 bases; junction bases not matched to a gene: 3. The CDR3 sequence: CAWTQGGYGYTF. CDR3 DNA sequence: TGTGCCTGGACCCAGGGGGGCTATGGCTACACCTTC.

This chain uses TRBV11-3 with TRBJ1-1; D gene ambiguous. This CDR3 has 14 residues. Germline V gives CDR1 SGHNT, CDR2 YENEEA. Trimming cost V 1 base and J 7 bases, with 13 bases left between them. The CDR3 sequence: CASSLVGDGIEAFF. In DNA form, the CDR3 reads TGTGCCAGCAGCTTAGTCGGTGACGGAATTGAAGCTTTCTTT.

The chain joins TRBV29-1 to TRBJ2-7; tentative D call: TRBD1 (6 bases). Germline CDR1 reads SQVTM; CDR2 reads ANQGSEA. V lost 3 bases to trimming and J lost 2 bases, with 11 bases between them. This CDR3 has 13 amino acids. The DNA of the CDR3 is TGCAGCGTTGAGGCAGGGGACACCTACGAGCAGTACTTC. Amino acid sequence: CSVEAGDTYEQYF.

The chain is built from TRBV7-3 and TRBJ2-3; D is uncertain. In germline, CDR1 is SGHTA, CDR2 FQGTGA. V shed 2 bases and J shed 0 bases, with 9 bases lying between them. This CDR3 is built from 15 residues. CDR3 bases: TGTGCCAGCAGCTTAGCCCTCGGAAGCACAGATACGCAGTATTTT. Translating gives CASSLALGSTDTQYF.

This sequence joins TRBV6-5 and TRBJ2-7; tentative D call: TRBD2 (5 bases). V was cut by 4 bases and J by 0 bases, with 16 bases left in between. The CDR3 contains 16 residues. From germline, CDR1 is MNHEY and CDR2 SVGAGI. This chain's CDR3 is CASSLGSEDSSYEQYF. In nucleotides, the CDR3 is TGTGCCAGCAGTTTGGGTAGCGAGGATAGCTCCTACGAGCAGTACTTC.

The gene calls are TRBV7-9 and TRBJ2-3; 7 bases fit TRBD2. Germline V gene lookup returns CDR1 SEHNR and CDR2 FQNEAQ (reference sequence). There are 17 residues in the CDR3. J was trimmed by 5 bases and V by 5 bases; bases with no gene match: 16. The CDR3 nucleotides read TGTGCCAGCAGCCCCTCCCCGGGGGAGGGTCCGGGAGATACGCAGTATTTT. Translation: CASSPSPGEGPGDTQYF.

This chain's CDR3 is CSVDMAAARMNTEAFF. The DNA for the CDR3 is TGCAGCGTTGATATGGCGGCGGCCCGGATGAACACTGAAGCTTTCTTT. The V and J genes are TRBV29-1 and TRBJ1-1, with D unresolved. With 3 bases removed from V and 0 bases from J, the gap between germline ends came to 17 bases. This CDR3 has 16 residues. Per germline, CDR1 SQVTM and CDR2 ANQGSEA.

This chain links TRBV7-9 with TRBJ1-2; D is unresolved. Germline CDR1 reads SEHNR; CDR2 reads FQNEAQ (reference sequence). CDR3 length equals 13 residues. V was trimmed by 5 bases and J by 4 bases, leaving 11 bases between them. The CDR3 sequence is CASSPGGSYGYTF. In DNA, the CDR3 is TGTGCCAGCAGCCCGGGTGGCTCCTATGGCTACACCTTC.

The V gene is TRBV21-1, the J gene TRBJ1-5; the DNA was not used to check the table's D call, TRBD1. TRBV21-1 is a recognized pseudogene. This CDR3 has 16 amino acids. In DNA, the CDR3 is TGTGCCAGCAGCAGACAGGGGGCTAATATCAATCAGCCCCAGCATTTT. Protein sequence: CASSRQGANINQPQHF.

This clone came up once. The chain carries TRBV10-1 and TRBJ2-7; 11 bases map to TRBD2. Germline CDR1 reads WNHNN; CDR2 reads SYGVQD (reference sequence). This CDR3 spans 20 amino acids. Trimming removed 5 bases from V and 2 bases from J; junction bases left unmatched: 20. For the CDR3, the DNA is TGCGCCAGCAGTCCGAGGGAGGGACTAGCGGCCCTTCCGCCTACCTACGAGCAGTACTTC. Its translation: CASSPREGLAALPPTYEQYF.

The chain is built from TRBV9 and TRBJ2-5; D could derive from TRBD1 or TRBD2 (7 bases each). CDR3 length: 16 amino acids. The ends were cut back, 4 bases at V and 4 bases at J, with 20 bases in the middle. The germline gives CDR1 SGDLS, CDR2 YYNGEE. In DNA, the CDR3 is TGTGCCAGCAGCCCTAGGGAGGGGGCTTTCGGAGAGACCCAGTACTTC. It codes for CASSPREGAFGETQYF.

This clone was counted once. The CDR3 loop reads CASSLSTRGGRELFF. CDR3 DNA: TGTGCCAGCAGTTTATCGACTCGGGGGGGTAGGGAGCTGTTTTTT. This sequence joins TRBV28 and TRBJ2-2; the match to TRBD2 covers 8 bases. V was pared by 1 base and J by 9 bases, with 7 bases of the junction left unmatched. Germline CDR1 and CDR2: MDHEN and SYDVKM. This CDR3 spans 15 amino acids.

The chain has TRBV13 and TRBJ2-7, with TRBD1 identical over 11 bases. This CDR3 is built from 14 residues. Germline V gives CDR1 PRHDT, CDR2 FYEKMQ (reference sequence). Trimming cost V 4 bases and J 2 bases; bases outside gene matches: 1. Written as DNA, the CDR3 is TGTGCCAGCAGCTCGGGACAGGGGGCCTACGAGCAGTACTTC. This encodes CASSSGQGAYEQYF.

CDR3 coding DNA: TGTGCCAGCAGTTCTCCGGGACAGGGCCATGGCTACACCTTC. Translation gives CASSSPGQGHGYTF. This chain joins TRBV27 and TRBJ1-2, with TRBD1 matching over 9 bases. Germline V lookup: CDR1 MNHEY, CDR2 SMNVEV (reference sequence). The length of the CDR3 is 14 residues. The ends lost 4 bases at V and 6 bases at J; junction bases unmatched: 6.

As concerns this clone: At one end, the junction sequence differs from germline, possibly due to a read error. The chain couples TRBV7-7 to TRBJ2-5; 8 bases are a match to TRBD2. The CDR3 has 14 amino acids. Germline V gene data show CDR1 as SSHAT and CDR2 as FNYEAQ (reference sequence). CDR3 residues: CASSSGLALETQYF. The CDR3 region has the DNA TGTGCTAGCAGCTCTGGACTAGCACTCGAGACCCAGTACTTC.

V gene TRBV2 combines with J gene TRBJ2-7, with TRBD1 matching over 8 bases. This CDR3 has 13 residues. CDR1 SNHLY and CDR2 FYNNEI come from the germline V gene. After removal of 6 bases from V and 6 bases from J, the junction contained 7 bases not matched to a gene. CDR3 amino acids: CASRRQGASEQYF. CDR3 nucleotides: TGTGCCAGCAGAAGGCAGGGGGCTAGCGAGCAGTACTTC.

The CDR3 DNA follows: TGTGCCAGCAGTTCTTCCGGGACAGGGGACGTCTACGAGCAGTACTTC. Translation: CASSSSGTGDVYEQYF. This chain connects TRBV28 to TRBJ2-7; 10 positions agree with TRBD1. The CDR3 spans 16 residues. The germline V gene encodes CDR1 MDHEN and CDR2 SYDVKM. V gave up 4 bases and J gave up 3 bases; unmatched junction bases: 9. Full variable domain (remainder filled in from reference TRBV28 and TRBJ2-7): DVKVTQSSRYLVKRTGEKVFLECVQDMDHENMFWYRQDPGLGLRLIYFSYDVKMKEKGDIPEGYSVSREKKERFSLILESASTNQTSMYLCASSSSGTGDVYEQYFGPGTRLTVT.

The chain is built from TRBV19 and TRBJ1-5; 10 bases align to TRBD1. With 4 bases clipped from V and 1 base from J, the junction kept 4 bases outside the gene matches. The CDR3 is made up of 16 amino acids. The germline V gene has CDR1 LNHDA and CDR2 SQIVND (reference sequence). The CDR3 bases are TGTGCCAGTAGTAGGGACAGGGGCGGAAGCAATCAGCCCCAGCATTTT. Its protein product is CASSRDRGGSNQPQHF. The whole variable domain, remainder taken from reference TRBV19 and TRBJ1-5, is DGGITQSPKYLFRKEGQNVTLSCEQNLNHDAMYWYRQDPGQGLRLIYYSQIVNDFQKGDIAEGYSVSREKKESFPLTVTSAQKNPTAFYLCASSRDRGGSNQPQHFGDGTRLSIL.

This clone occurred a few times. V usage is TRBV30 and J usage is TRBJ2-7, with TRBD1 identical over 9 bases. CDR1 and CDR2 from the germline V gene are GTSNPN and SVGIG (reference sequence). The CDR3 is made up of 16 amino acids. The V gene end was trimmed by 4 bases and the J gene end by 6 bases; junction bases not matched to a gene: 16. DNA for the CDR3: TGTGCCTGGACCCCAAAGGTGGGGACAGGGATCTTCGAGCAGTACTTC. Translated: CAWTPKVGTGIFEQYF. Full variable domain (missing parts from reference TRBV30 and TRBJ2-7): SQTIHQWPATLVQPVGSPLSLECTVEGTSNPNLYWYRQAAGRGLQLLFYSVGIGQISSEVPQNLSASRPQDRQFILSSKKLLLSDSGFYLCAWTPKVGTGIFEQYFGPGTRLTVT.

V gene TRBV5-1 combines with J gene TRBJ2-7; D is unclear. The V and J ends lost 1 base and 2 bases respectively, with 13 bases between them. The CDR3 length is 15 residues. The germline CDR1 and CDR2 sequences are SGHRS and YFSETQ. This CDR3 reads CASSLLDLTAYEQYF. The CDR3 coding sequence is TGCGCCAGCAGCTTGCTTGACTTAACGGCCTACGAGCAGTACTTC.

The gene calls are TRBV30 and TRBJ2-7; 11 nucleotides match TRBD2. CDR1 GTSNPN and CDR2 SVGIG come from the germline V gene (reference sequence). This CDR3 region has 13 residues. The trim removed 7 bases at V and 3 bases at J, leaving 5 bases unmatched. DNA of the CDR3: TGTGCCTCGCAGACTAGCGGGGTCTACGAGCAGTACTTC. Its protein product is CASQTSGVYEQYF. The variable domain in full, with the rest retrieved from reference TRBV30 and TRBJ2-7, is SQTIHQWPATLVQPVGSPLSLECTVEGTSNPNLYWYRQAAGRGLQLLFYSVGIGQISSEVPQNLSASRPQDRQFILSSKKLLLSDSGFYLCASQTSGVYEQYFGPGTRLTVT.

The CDR3 DNA reads TGCAGCGTTGAAGATACCGGGGACAGAGAGCACGTAACCTACACCTTC. Translated: CSVEDTGDREHVTYTF. The chain recombines TRBV29-1 with TRBJ1-2, with TRBD1 identical over 7 bases. Germline V CDR1 and CDR2: SQVTM, ANQGSEA. CDR3 length equals 16 residues. V gave up 0 bases and J gave up 10 bases; unmatched junction bases: 17.

This clone was seen only a few times. The chain carries TRBV7-3 and TRBJ2-1; the match to TRBD2 covers 7 bases. V gave up 2 bases and J gave up 6 bases; unmatched junction bases: 7. The CDR3 is made up of 15 amino acids. Germline lookup yields CDR1 SGHTA and CDR2 FQGTGA. CDR3 protein: CASSLEGTGGNEQFF. Written as DNA, the CDR3 is TGTGCCAGCAGCTTAGAGGGGACGGGAGGCAATGAGCAGTTCTTC.

V usage is TRBV5-4 and J usage is TRBJ1-1; 8 nucleotides align to TRBD1. This CDR3 is built from 14 residues. V lost 4 bases to trimming and J lost 4 bases; unmatched junction nucleotides: 6. CDR1 is SGHNT and CDR2 is YYREEE in the germline V gene (reference sequence). CDR3 bases: TGTGCCAGCAGCGGAGAGGGACAGGTCACTGAAGCTTTCTTT. It translates to CASSGEGQVTEAFF.

V is TRBV29-1 and J is TRBJ2-2; no clear D. Trimming stripped 7 bases from V and 7 bases from J, with 13 bases between. The CDR3 covers 12 residues. Germline V gene lookup returns CDR1 SQVTM and CDR2 ANQGSEA. CDR3 sequence reads: CSAHTWGGELFF. DNA for the CDR3: TGCAGCGCCCACACCTGGGGCGGGGAGCTGTTTTTT.